This record concerns one TCR beta chain sequence. Its antigen is as yet unknown. TCRdb reprocessed the multiplex PCR reads via MiXCR and lists one record per CDR3 protein. The sample gives around 15,000 distinct CDR3 sequences, roughly 52% of which show up once; approximately 16% is in the top ten. The data belong to a study of breast tumors, draining lymph nodes, adjacent tissues. This CDR3 region has 16 residues. Trimming removed 3 bases from V and 9 bases from J; junction bases left unmatched: 10. CDR1 and CDR2 from the germline V gene are SGHAT and FQNNGV. Whole-study findings and limits: Data fit most tumor T cells coming from lymph node, expanding in tumor.

The sequenced sample was tumor-adjacent breast tissue. The chain has TRBV11-2 and TRBJ2-1; 11 bases agree with TRBD1. This sequence was found in a female donor with breast cancer. Some clones in this sample may be carry-over from other donors' samples. CDR3 coding DNA: TGTGCCAGCAGCTTCAGGACAGGGGGCAATAGGGGTGAGCAGTTCTTC. Translated, it gives CASSFRTGGNRGEQFF.